The present T cell receptor beta chain was sequenced within a study of blood T cells in healthy people across ages. The study, taken as a whole, reports: A strong correlation was seen between TCR beta diversity and naive T cell percentage.

On this clonotype itself: Its antigen remains unidentified.

A second PCR, run for about 6 to 11 cycles, used a sample-barcoded 5' primer plus a J-beta primer mix. Individual samples furnished no less than 2.5 million CDR3-containing paired-end reads apiece. From the 5' RACE reads, TCRdb called clonotypes with MiXCR, one entry per CDR3 protein. Of approximately 1.5 million distinct CDR3 sequences in the sample, 40% to 45% were seen once. Deletions cut 6 bases from V and 4 bases from J, with 13 bases between. The CDR3 spans 14 residues. The chain has TRBV12-3 or TRBV12-4 and TRBJ2-1; D is perhaps TRBD2 (5 bases). The sequencing input was blood. The receptor comes from a woman under 30 in good health. CDR3 sequence: CASRPPGDYNEQFF. The CDR3 DNA follows: TGTGCCAGCAGACCACCCGGGGATTACAATGAGCAGTTCTTC.